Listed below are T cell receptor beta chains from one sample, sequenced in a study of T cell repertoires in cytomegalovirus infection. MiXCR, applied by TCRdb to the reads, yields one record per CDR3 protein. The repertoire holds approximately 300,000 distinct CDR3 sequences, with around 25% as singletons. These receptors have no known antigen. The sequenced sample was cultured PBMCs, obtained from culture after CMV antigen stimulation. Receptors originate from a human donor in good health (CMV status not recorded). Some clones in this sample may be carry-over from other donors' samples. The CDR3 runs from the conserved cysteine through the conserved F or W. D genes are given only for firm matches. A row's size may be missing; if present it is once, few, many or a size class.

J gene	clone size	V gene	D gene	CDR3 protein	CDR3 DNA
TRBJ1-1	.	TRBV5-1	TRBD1	CASSSVVPGQGINTEAFF	TGCGCCAGCAGCTCCGTGGTACCGGGACAGGGAATCAACACTGAAGCTTTCTTT
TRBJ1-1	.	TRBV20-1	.	CSARSITGNPNTEAFF	TGCAGTGCTAGATCCATAACAGGGAATCCGAACACTGAAGCTTTCTTT
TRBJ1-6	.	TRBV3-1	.	CASSPGGTPLHF	TGTGCCAGCAGCCCTGGGGGGACACCCCTCCACTTT
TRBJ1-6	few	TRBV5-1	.	CASSFEGPYNSPLHF	TGCGCCAGCAGCTTCGAGGGCCCCTATAATTCACCCCTCCACTTT
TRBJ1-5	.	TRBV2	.	CASSGLDSNQPQHF	TGTGCCAGCAGTGGGTTAGATAGCAATCAGCCCCAGCATTTT
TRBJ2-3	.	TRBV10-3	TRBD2	CAILGSAGGPDTQYF	TGTGCCATCTTAGGTTCGGCGGGAGGTCCAGATACGCAGTATTTT
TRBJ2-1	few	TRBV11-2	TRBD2	CASNTGTSAYNEQFF	TGTGCCAGCAATACGGGGACTAGCGCCTACAATGAGCAGTTCTTC
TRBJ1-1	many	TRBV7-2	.	CASSLVQISEAFF	TGTGCCAGCAGCTTGGTACAAATAAGTGAAGCTTTCTTT
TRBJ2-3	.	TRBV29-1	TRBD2	CSVERTSGFGADTQYF	TGCAGCGTTGAGAGGACTAGCGGGTTTGGCGCAGATACGCAGTATTTT
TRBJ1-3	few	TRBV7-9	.	CASSLRRQFSGNTIYF	TGTGCCAGCAGCTTAAGACGACAGTTCTCTGGAAACACCATATATTTT
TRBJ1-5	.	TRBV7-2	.	CASSLFWSSNQPQHF	TGTGCCAGCAGCTTATTTTGGTCGAGCAATCAGCCCCAGCATTTT
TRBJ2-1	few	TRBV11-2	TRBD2	CASSGIAGGYNEQFF	TGTGCCAGCAGCGGAATAGCGGGAGGCTACAATGAGCAGTTCTTC
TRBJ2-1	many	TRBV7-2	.	CASSLVARENNEQFF	TGTGCCAGCAGCTTAGTCGCGAGGGAAAACAATGAGCAGTTCTTC
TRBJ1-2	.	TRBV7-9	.	CASSFGPNDGYTF	TGTGCCAGCAGCTTCGGTCCAAACGATGGCTACACCTTC
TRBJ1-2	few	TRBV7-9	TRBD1	CASSFDRANGYTF	TGTGCCAGCAGCTTTGACAGGGCGAATGGCTACACCTTC
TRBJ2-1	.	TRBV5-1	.	CASSSGPSSYNEQFF	TGCGCCAGCAGTTCGGGGCCTAGCTCCTACAATGAGCAGTTCTTC
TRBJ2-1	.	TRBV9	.	CASSVDGSPYNEQFF	TGTGCCAGCAGCGTAGACGGTAGCCCCTACAATGAGCAGTTCTTC
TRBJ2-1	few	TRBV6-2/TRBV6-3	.	CASNGRGQQFF	TGTGCCAGCAACGGTCGGGGACAGCAGTTCTTC
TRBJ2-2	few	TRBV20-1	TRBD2	CSAFRTSGNGGELFF	TGCAGTGCTTTCCGGACTAGCGGGAACGGCGGGGAGCTGTTTTTT
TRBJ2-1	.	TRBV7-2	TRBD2	CASSMGTSGIDEQFF	TGTGCCAGCAGCATGGGGACTAGCGGGATTGATGAGCAGTTCTTC
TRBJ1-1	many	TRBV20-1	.	CSARISGRIMNTEAFF	TGCAGTGCTAGAATTTCCGGGCGGATCATGAACACTGAAGCTTTCTTT
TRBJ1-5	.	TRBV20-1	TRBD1	CSARHPRTGINSNQPQHF	TGCAGTGCTAGACATCCACGGACAGGCATAAATAGCAATCAGCCCCAGCATTTT
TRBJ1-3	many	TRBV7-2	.	CASSPGTASGNTIYF	TGTGCCAGCAGCCCAGGGACGGCCTCTGGAAACACCATATATTTT
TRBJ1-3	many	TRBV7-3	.	CASSRVPSGNTIYF	TGTGCCAGCAGCAGGGTCCCCTCTGGAAACACCATATATTTT
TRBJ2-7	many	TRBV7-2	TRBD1	CASTLGQGSYEQYF	TGTGCCAGCACCTTGGGACAGGGAAGCTACGAGCAGTACTTC
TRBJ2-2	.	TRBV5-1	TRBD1	CASSLGDRQNTGELFF	TGCGCCAGCAGCTTGGGGGACAGGCAGAACACCGGGGAGCTGTTTTTT
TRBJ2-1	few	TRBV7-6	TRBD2	CASSQLAREGYNEQFF	TGTGCCAGCAGCCAATTAGCTAGGGAGGGTTACAATGAGCAGTTCTTC
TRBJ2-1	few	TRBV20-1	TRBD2	CSARETRGELYNEQFF	TGCAGTGCTAGAGAGACTCGGGGGGAACTCTACAATGAGCAGTTCTTC
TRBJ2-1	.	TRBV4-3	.	CASSQGNRVAYNEQFF	TGCGCCAGCAGCCAAGGAAACAGGGTGGCCTACAATGAGCAGTTCTTC
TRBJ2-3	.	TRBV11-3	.	CASSSLLRNTDTQYF	TGTGCCAGCAGCTCCCTCCTCCGAAACACAGATACGCAGTATTTT
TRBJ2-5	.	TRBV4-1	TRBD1	CASSQEDRAKETQYF	TGCGCCAGCAGCCAAGAGGACAGGGCTAAAGAGACCCAGTACTTC
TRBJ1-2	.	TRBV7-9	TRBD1	CASSLPDRVDGYTF	TGTGCCAGCAGCTTACCTGACAGGGTGGATGGCTACACCTTC
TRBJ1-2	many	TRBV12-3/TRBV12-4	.	CASTKRGDRFNYGYTF	TGTGCCAGCACCAAGCGGGGTGACAGGTTTAACTATGGCTACACCTTC
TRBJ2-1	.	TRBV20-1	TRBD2	CSARQTAGGEQFF	TGCAGTGCTAGACAAACAGCGGGAGGTGAGCAGTTCTTC
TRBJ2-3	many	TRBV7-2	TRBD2	CASSQVGTRASDTQYF	TGTGCCAGCAGCCAGGTCGGGACTAGGGCCTCAGATACGCAGTATTTT
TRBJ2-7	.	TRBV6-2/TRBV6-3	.	CASRLGSAGEQYF	TGTGCCAGCAGACTCGGGAGTGCCGGGGAGCAGTACTTC
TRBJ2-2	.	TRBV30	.	CAWSELPGRNTGELFF	TGTGCCTGGAGTGAACTTCCGGGACGGAACACCGGGGAGCTGTTTTTT
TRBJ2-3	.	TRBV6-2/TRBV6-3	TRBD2	CASSSAGGNTQYF	TGTGCCAGCAGTTCAGCGGGAGGGAATACGCAGTATTTT
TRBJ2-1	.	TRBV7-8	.	CASSLGGAAINEQLF	TGTGCCAGCAGCTTAGGGGGGGCAGCGATCAATGAGCAGCTCTTC
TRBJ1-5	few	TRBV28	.	CASSFPGFYQPQHF	TGTGCCAGCAGTTTCCCAGGGTTTTATCAGCCCCAGCATTTT